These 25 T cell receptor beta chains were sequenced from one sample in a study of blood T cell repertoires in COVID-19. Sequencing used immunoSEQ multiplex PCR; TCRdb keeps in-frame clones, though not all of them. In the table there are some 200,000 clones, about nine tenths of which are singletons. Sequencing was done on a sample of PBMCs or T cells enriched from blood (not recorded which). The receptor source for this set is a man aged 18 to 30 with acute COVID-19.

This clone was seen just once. CDR3 DNA sequence: TGTGCCAGCAGCTCGGGACTAGCGGTATACAATGAGCAGTTCTTC. Its translation is CASSSGLAVYNEQFF. The chain combines TRBV11-2 with TRBJ2-1; 11 bases match TRBD2. J lost 4 bases, V lost 4 bases, and 3 bases had no gene match. CDR1 SGHAT and CDR2 FQNNGV come from the germline V gene. The CDR3 spans 15 residues. The whole variable domain, filled in from reference TRBV11-2 and TRBJ2-1, reads EAGVAQSPRYKIIEKRQSVAFWCNPISGHATLYWYQQILGQGPKLLIQFQNNGVVDDSQLPKDRFSAERLKGVDSTLKIQPAKLEDSAVYLCASSSGLAVYNEQFFGPGTRLTVL.

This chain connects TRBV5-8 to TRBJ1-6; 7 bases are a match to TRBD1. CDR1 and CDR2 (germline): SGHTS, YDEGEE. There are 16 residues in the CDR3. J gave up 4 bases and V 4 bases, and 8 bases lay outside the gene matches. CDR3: CASSQPSQGYNSPLHF. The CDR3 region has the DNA TGTGCCAGCAGCCAGCCGTCACAGGGGTATAATTCACCCCTCCACTTT.

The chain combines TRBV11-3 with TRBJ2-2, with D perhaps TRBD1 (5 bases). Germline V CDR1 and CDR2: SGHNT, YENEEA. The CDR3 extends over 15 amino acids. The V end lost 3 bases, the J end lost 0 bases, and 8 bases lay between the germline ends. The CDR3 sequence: CASSFWGPNTGELFF. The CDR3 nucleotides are TGTGCCAGCAGCTTCTGGGGCCCGAACACCGGGGAGCTGTTTTTT.

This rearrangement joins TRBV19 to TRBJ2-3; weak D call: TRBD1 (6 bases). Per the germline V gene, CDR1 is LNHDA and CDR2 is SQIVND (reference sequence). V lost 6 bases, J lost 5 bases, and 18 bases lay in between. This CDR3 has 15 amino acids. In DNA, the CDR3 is TGTGCCAGTAGGCCACAGGGCCGGTCCGGAGATACGCAGTATTTT. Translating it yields CASRPQGRSGDTQYF.

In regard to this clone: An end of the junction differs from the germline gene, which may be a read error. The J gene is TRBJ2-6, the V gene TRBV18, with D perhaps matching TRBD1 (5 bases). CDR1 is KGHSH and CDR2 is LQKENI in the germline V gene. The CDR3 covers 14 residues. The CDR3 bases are TGTGCCAGCTCACCACCTTCTGGGGCCAACGTCCTGACTTTT. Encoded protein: CASSPPSGANVLTF.

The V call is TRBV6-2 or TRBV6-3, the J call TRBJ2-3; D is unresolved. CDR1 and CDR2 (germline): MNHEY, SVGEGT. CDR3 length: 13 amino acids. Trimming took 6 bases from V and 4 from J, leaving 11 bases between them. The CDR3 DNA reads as TGTGCCAGCAGCCGCCATCCGGCAGATACGCAGTATTTT. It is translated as CASSRHPADTQYF.

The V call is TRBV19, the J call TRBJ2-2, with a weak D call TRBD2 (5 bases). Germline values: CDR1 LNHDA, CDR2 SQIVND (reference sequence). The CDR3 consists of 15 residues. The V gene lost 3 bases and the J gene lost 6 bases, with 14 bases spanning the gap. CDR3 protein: CASSMVGSIAGELFF. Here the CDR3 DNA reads TGTGCCAGTAGTATGGTAGGGAGTATTGCCGGGGAGCTGTTTTTT.

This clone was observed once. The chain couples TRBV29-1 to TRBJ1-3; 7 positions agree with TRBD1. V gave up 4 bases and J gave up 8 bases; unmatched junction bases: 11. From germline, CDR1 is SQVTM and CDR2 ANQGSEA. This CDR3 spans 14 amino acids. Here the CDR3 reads CSVATQGTRDTIYF. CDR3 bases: TGCAGCGTTGCGACACAGGGGACTCGGGACACCATATATTTT.

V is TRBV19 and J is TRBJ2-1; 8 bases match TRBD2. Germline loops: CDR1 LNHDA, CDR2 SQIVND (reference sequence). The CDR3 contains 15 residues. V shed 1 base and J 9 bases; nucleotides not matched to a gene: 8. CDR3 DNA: TGTGCCAGTAGTATAGGAGATAGCGGGAACACTGAGCAGTTCTTC. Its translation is CASSIGDSGNTEQFF.

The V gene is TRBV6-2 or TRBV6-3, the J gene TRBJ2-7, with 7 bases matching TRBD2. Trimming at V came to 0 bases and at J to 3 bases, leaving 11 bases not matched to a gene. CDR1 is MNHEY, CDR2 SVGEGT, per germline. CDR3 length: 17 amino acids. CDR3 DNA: TGTGCCAGCAGTTACTCGATGGGGGGGGACCTCTTCTACGAGCAGTACTTC. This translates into CASSYSMGGDLFYEQYF.

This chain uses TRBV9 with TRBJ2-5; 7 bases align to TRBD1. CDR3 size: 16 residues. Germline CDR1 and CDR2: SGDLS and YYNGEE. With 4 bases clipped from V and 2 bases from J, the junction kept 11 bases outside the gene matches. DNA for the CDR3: TGTGCCAGCAGCCCGCGGAGACAGGGATTTCAAGAGACCCAGTACTTC. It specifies CASSPRRQGFQETQYF.

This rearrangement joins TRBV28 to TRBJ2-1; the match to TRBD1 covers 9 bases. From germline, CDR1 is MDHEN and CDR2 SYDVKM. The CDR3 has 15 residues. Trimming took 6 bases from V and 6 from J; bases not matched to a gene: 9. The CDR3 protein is CASRSAGTGSNEQFF. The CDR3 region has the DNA TGTGCCAGCAGATCCGCCGGGACAGGGAGCAATGAGCAGTTCTTC.

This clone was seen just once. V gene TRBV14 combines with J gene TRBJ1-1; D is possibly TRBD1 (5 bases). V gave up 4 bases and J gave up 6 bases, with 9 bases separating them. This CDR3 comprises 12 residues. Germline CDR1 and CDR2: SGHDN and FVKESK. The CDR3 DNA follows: TGTGCCAGCAGCCCCGCAGGGCCTGAAGCTTTCTTT. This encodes CASSPAGPEAFF.

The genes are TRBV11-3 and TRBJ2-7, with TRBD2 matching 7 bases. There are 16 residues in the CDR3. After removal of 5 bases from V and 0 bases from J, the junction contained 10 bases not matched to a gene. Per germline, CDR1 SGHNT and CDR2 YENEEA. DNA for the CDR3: TGTGCCAGCAGCCCCTCCCCTCGGGAGGTCTCCTACGAGCAGTACTTC. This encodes CASSPSPREVSYEQYF.

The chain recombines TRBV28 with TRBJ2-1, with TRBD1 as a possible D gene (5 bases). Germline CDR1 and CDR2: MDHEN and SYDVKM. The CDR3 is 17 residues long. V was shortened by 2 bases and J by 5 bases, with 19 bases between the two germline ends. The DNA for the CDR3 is TGTGCCAGCAGTTTACCTCGACAGAAAGGGCACAACAATGAGCAGTTCTTC. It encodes CASSLPRQKGHNNEQFF.

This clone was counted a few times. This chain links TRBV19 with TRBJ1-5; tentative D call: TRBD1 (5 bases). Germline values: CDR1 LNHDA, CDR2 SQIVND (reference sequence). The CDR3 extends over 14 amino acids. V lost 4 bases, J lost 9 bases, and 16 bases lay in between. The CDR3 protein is CASSSDSSVRPQHF. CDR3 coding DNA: TGTGCCAGTAGTAGCGACAGTTCGGTAAGGCCCCAGCATTTT.

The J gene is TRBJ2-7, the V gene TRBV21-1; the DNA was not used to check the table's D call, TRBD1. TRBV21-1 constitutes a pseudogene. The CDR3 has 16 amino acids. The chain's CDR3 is CASSKDMGARPYEQYF. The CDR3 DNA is TGTGCCAGCAGCAAAGACATGGGGGCCCGACCCTACGAGCAGTACTTC.

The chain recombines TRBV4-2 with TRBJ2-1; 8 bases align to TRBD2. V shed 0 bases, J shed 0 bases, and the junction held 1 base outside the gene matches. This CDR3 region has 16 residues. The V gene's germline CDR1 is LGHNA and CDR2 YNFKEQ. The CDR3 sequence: CASSQEAGDSYNEQFF. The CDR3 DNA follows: TGTGCCAGCAGCCAAGAAGCGGGAGACTCCTACAATGAGCAGTTCTTC.

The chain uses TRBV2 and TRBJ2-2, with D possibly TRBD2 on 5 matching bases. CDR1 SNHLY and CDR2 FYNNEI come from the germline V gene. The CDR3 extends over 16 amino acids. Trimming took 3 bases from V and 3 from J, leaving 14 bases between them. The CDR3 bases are TGTGCCAGCAGTGATGTGGTGGGAGCGGACACCGGGGAGCTGTTTTTT. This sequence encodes CASSDVVGADTGELFF.

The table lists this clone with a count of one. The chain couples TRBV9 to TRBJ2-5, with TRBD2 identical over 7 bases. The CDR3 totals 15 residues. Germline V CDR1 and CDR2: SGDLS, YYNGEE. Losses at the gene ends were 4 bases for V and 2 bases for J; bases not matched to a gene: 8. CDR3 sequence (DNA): TGTGCCAGCAGCCCTCGGGGAGGGTCTCAAGAGACCCAGTACTTC. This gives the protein CASSPRGGSQETQYF. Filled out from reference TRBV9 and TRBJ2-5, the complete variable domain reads DSGVTQTPKHLITATGQRVTLRCSPRSGDLSVYWYQQSLDQGLQFLIQYYNGEERAKGNILERFSAQQFPDLHSELNLSSLELGDSALYFCASSPRGGSQETQYFGPGTRLLVL.

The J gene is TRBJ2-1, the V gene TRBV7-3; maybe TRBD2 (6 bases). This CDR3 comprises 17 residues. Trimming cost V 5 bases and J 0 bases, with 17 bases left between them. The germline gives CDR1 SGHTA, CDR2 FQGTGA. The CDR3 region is CASSEGAFGSSYNEQFF. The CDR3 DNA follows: TGTGCCAGCAGCGAAGGAGCTTTCGGGAGCTCCTACAATGAGCAGTTCTTC.

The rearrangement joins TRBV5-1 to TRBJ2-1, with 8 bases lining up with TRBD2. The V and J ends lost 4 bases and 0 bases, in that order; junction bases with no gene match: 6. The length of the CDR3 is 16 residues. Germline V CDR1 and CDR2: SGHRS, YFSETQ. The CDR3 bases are TGCGCCAGCAGCAAGAGGACTAGCAGCTCCTACAATGAGCAGTTCTTC. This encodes CASSKRTSSSYNEQFF. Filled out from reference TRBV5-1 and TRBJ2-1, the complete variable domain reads KAGVTQTPRYLIKTRGQQVTLSCSPISGHRSVSWYQQTPGQGLQFLFEYFSETQRNKGNFPGRFSGRQFSNSRSEMNVSTLELGDSALYLCASSKRTSSSYNEQFFGPGTRLTVL.

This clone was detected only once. This CDR3 is CASSYSIVREGTEAFF. The DNA for the CDR3 is TGTGCCAGCAGTTACTCGATAGTCAGGGAAGGGACTGAAGCTTTCTTT. The V and J genes are TRBV6-6 and TRBJ1-1, with TRBD1 as a possible D gene (5 bases). Trimming stripped 0 bases from V and 5 bases from J, with 16 bases between. Germline V gene data show CDR1 as MNHNY and CDR2 as SVGAGI (reference sequence). This CDR3 is built from 16 residues.

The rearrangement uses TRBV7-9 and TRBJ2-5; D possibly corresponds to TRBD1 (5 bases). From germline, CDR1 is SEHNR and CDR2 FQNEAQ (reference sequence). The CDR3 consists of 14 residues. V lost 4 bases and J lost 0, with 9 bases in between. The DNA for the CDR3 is TGTGCCAGCAGCTACTCAGGGTACCAAGAGACCCAGTACTTC. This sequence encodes CASSYSGYQETQYF.

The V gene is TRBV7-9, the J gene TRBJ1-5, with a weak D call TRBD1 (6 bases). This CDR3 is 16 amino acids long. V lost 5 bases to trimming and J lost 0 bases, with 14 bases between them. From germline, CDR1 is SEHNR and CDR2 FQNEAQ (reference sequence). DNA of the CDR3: TGTGCCAGCAGCGACAGGAGAGGGCATAGCAATCAGCCCCAGCATTTT. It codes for CASSDRRGHSNQPQHF.